A selection of T cell receptor beta chains follows, all from one sample in a study of blood T cell repertoires in COVID-19. Only in-frame clones appear in the TCRdb table, and some are missing; sequencing was by immunoSEQ multiplex PCR. The sample has approximately 500,000 clones, around 87% seen once. Sequenced material: PBMCs or T cells enriched from blood (not recorded which). The receptors were gathered from a woman aged 40 to 50 who had recovered from COVID-19. Each CDR3 is given with its conserved first and last residue. A D gene is named only where the DNA matches it firmly. Clone sizes are given selectively: once, few, many, or a class where the clone is expanded.

CDR3nt	CDR3aa	j_gene	v_gene	d_gene	abundance
TGTGCCAGTGAGACCCTCCCACTCCAGGGTAATCAGCCCCAGCATTTT	CASETLPLQGNQPQHF	TRBJ1-5	TRBV19	-	-
TGTGCCAGTAGATCGGACAGGGTGAGCAATCAGCCCCAGCATTTT	CASRSDRVSNQPQHF	TRBJ1-5	TRBV19	TRBD1	-
TGTGCCAGCAGTACCTTAGGGGTGAACACTGAAGCTTTCTTT	CASSTLGVNTEAFF	TRBJ1-1	TRBV27	-	-
TGTGCCAGCAGCTTAGTTGGGGGGAATGAGCAGTTCTTC	CASSLVGGNEQFF	TRBJ2-1	TRBV7-9	-	-
TGTGCCAGCAGTGAAGTAGGGGGCTCTGGAAACACCATATATTTT	CASSEVGGSGNTIYF	TRBJ1-3	TRBV6-1	-	-
TGTGCCAGCAGCTTGGGGACAGTTCAAGAGACCCAGTACTTC	CASSLGTVQETQYF	TRBJ2-5	TRBV5-6	-	-
TGTGCCAGCTCACCACGGACAGGGGGGACCACTGAAGCTTTCTTT	CASSPRTGGTTEAFF	TRBJ1-1	TRBV18	TRBD1	-
TGTGCCATCAGCGGAGACAGCTTAAATGAAAAACTGTTTTTT	CAISGDSLNEKLFF	TRBJ1-4	TRBV10-3	-	-
TGTGCCAGCAGCCCCTCCCCGCGGACAGGATACACCGGGGAGCTGTTTTTT	CASSPSPRTGYTGELFF	TRBJ2-2	TRBV7-9	TRBD1	-
TGTGCCAGCAGCCCAGGGGTGCGCGAGCAGTACTTC	CASSPGVREQYF	TRBJ2-7	TRBV12-3/TRBV12-4	-	-
TGTGCCAGCAGCGCAGGGGTAGGCTACGAGCAGTACTTC	CASSAGVGYEQYF	TRBJ2-7	TRBV9	-	-
TGTGCCTGGAGTGACCTTAGGGGGTTTGACTATGGCTACACCTTC	CAWSDLRGFDYGYTF	TRBJ1-2	TRBV30	-	-
TGTGCCAGCAGTTACTCGAGGGACTACGAGCAGTACTTC	CASSYSRDYEQYF	TRBJ2-7	TRBV6-5	-	few
TGTGCCAGCAGCCCTCCGGGGGGGGTTGGAGGCTACACCTTC	CASSPPGGVGGYTF	TRBJ1-2	TRBV25-1	-	-
TGCGCCAGCAGCACAGACAGGGTGGGAGAAAAACTGTTTTTT	CASSTDRVGEKLFF	TRBJ1-4	TRBV5-1	TRBD1	-
TGTGCCAGCAGCTTTCGAGACAGGGACTATGGCTACACCTTC	CASSFRDRDYGYTF	TRBJ1-2	TRBV5-8	TRBD1	-
TGTGCCAGCAGCTCCAGGCGGGGTGGCACAGATACGCAGTATTTT	CASSSRRGGTDTQYF	TRBJ2-3	TRBV6-2/TRBV6-3	-	-
TGTGCCAGCAGTTTATCTCGCGTGGGACAGGGAGGATTTAGCAATCAGCCCCAGCATTTT	CASSLSRVGQGGFSNQPQHF	TRBJ1-5	TRBV27	TRBD1	-
TGTGCCAGCAGTGACTCGGCTGAAAGACACAGGGATCTGCGCAGGGTCCTGACTTTC	CASSDSAERHRDLRRVLTF	TRBJ2-6	TRBV6-4	-	-
TGCAGCGGGGGGCGTAGGACTGAAGCTTTCTTT	CSGGRRTEAFF	TRBJ1-1	TRBV20-1	-	-
TGTGCCACGCGGTGGGGGGGGATCAATGAGCAGTTCTTC	CATRWGGINEQFF	TRBJ2-1	TRBV27	TRBD2	-
TGTGCCAGCAGCCCCGGGTTCTACGAGCAGTACTTC	CASSPGFYEQYF	TRBJ2-7	TRBV7-9	-	once
TGTGCCAGCGAAGGTGGAGTAGAAGCTTTCTTT	CASEGGVEAFF	TRBJ1-1	TRBV3-1/TRBV3-2	-	-
TGTGCCAGCAGCTTCGCTGGCCCCAAAAACATTCAGTACTTC	CASSFAGPKNIQYF	TRBJ2-4	TRBV7-2	-	-
TGTGCCAGCACCCCTCGGGAACGGGCTGGAGAGACCCAGTACTTC	CASTPRERAGETQYF	TRBJ2-5	TRBV5-5	-	-
TGTGCCAGTAGTACACTAGCGGGAGATGAGCAGTTCTTC	CASSTLAGDEQFF	TRBJ2-1	TRBV19	TRBD2	-
TGCGCCAGCAGCCAAGAGAGGACAGCTGTTCATCAGCCCCAGCATTTT	CASSQERTAVHQPQHF	TRBJ1-5	TRBV4-3	-	-
TGTGCCAGCAGTTACGGAGGTCGCAATGGCTACACCTTC	CASSYGGRNGYTF	TRBJ1-2	TRBV6-5	-	-
TGCGCCAGTCGGCGGGGTGTGACTAGCAGTGACAATGAGCAGTTCTTC	CASRRGVTSSDNEQFF	TRBJ2-1	TRBV4-1	TRBD2	-
TGTGCCAGCAGCCATACAGGGGATCCTCCTGGCGAAGCTTTCTTT	CASSHTGDPPGEAFF	TRBJ1-1	TRBV13	TRBD1	-
TGTGCCAGCAGCTCAAATGGACTAGCGGGAGACTACGAGCAGTACTTC	CASSSNGLAGDYEQYF	TRBJ2-7	TRBV11-3	TRBD2	-
TGTGCCAGCAGCACTCTCGGAACAGGGGAGGTCGAAGCTTTCTTT	CASSTLGTGEVEAFF	TRBJ1-1	TRBV7-2	TRBD1	-
TGTGCCAGCAGCGTAGAAGGGGGACAGGGACTTAATGAAAAACTGTTTTTT	CASSVEGGQGLNEKLFF	TRBJ1-4	TRBV9	TRBD1	many
TGTGCCACCAGCAGAGATGCCCAGGAATATGGCTACACCTTC	CATSRDAQEYGYTF	TRBJ1-2	TRBV15	-	-
TGTGCCAGCTCACTCGGGGCGGGGAGAGGCTATGGCTACACCTTC	CASSLGAGRGYGYTF	TRBJ1-2	TRBV18	-	-
TGCGCCAGCAGCTTGACAGGGAGGGATAATGAAAAACTGTTTTTT	CASSLTGRDNEKLFF	TRBJ1-4	TRBV5-1	-	once
TGCGCCAGCAGCCAAGACAATCTCGGGGATGGCTACACCTTC	CASSQDNLGDGYTF	TRBJ1-2	TRBV4-3	-	-
TGTGCCAGCAGCGCGGGGGGTGGCACTGAAGCTTTCTTT	CASSAGGGTEAFF	TRBJ1-1	TRBV9	-	-
TGTGCCAGCAGCTCACACCCCATAGCGGGGACACAAGAGACCCAGTACTTC	CASSSHPIAGTQETQYF	TRBJ2-5	TRBV5-4	TRBD2	few
TGTGCCAGTACCTCCCGGGTGGAGGCTGAGGAGACCCAGTACTTC	CASTSRVEAEETQYF	TRBJ2-5	TRBV19	-	-
TGTGCCAGCAGCCAGGGACTAGCGGGAGGACCCCGCGATGAGCAGTTCTTC	CASSQGLAGGPRDEQFF	TRBJ2-1	TRBV4-2	TRBD2	-
TGTGCCAGCAGCCATACATCGAGGTCGAACACCGGGGAGCTGTTTTTT	CASSHTSRSNTGELFF	TRBJ2-2	TRBV3-1/TRBV3-2	-	-